Shown below are 22 T cell receptor beta chains from a single sample sequenced in a study of blood T cells in healthy people across ages. A second PCR, run for about 6 to 11 cycles, used a sample-barcoded 5' primer plus a J-beta primer mix. TCRdb re-called the 5' RACE reads through MiXCR, storing one row per CDR3 protein. This sample has 800,000 or so distinct CDR3 sequences, with 20% to 25% found just once. These data also featured in a second study, about T cells of mothers and their children.

Sample: blood. All receptors come from a boy between 10 and 17 years old in good health.

This clonotype was observed a handful of times. The V and J genes are TRBV7-8 and TRBJ1-6, with 7 bases aligning to TRBD1. This CDR3 comprises 15 residues. Germline CDR1 is SGHVS and CDR2 is FQNEAQ. J lost 7 bases, V lost 7 bases, and 10 bases had no gene match. Here the CDR3 reads CASTANTGANSPLHF. In nucleotides, the CDR3 is TGTGCCAGCACTGCAAACACAGGGGCAAATTCACCCCTCCACTTT. Supplemented by reference TRBV7-8 and TRBJ1-6, the full variable domain reads GAGVSQSPRYKVAKRGQDVALRCDPISGHVSLFWYQQALGQGPEFLTYFQNEAQLDKSGLPSDRFFAERPEGSVSTLKIQRTQQEDSAVYLCASTANTGANSPLHFGNGTRLTVT.

This clonotype was seen only a few times. The chain couples TRBV6-4 to TRBJ2-1; 10 bases map to TRBD1. Trimming at V came to 4 bases and at J to 9 bases, leaving 9 bases not matched to a gene. The V gene's germline CDR1 is MRHNA and CDR2 SNTAGT. The CDR3 has 15 residues. CDR3 sequence: CASSGVGQGSSEQFF. The CDR3 bases are TGTGCCAGCAGTGGAGTGGGACAGGGGTCCTCTGAGCAGTTCTTC.

This clonotype occurred a few times. The chain couples TRBV5-5 to TRBJ1-1; tentative D call: TRBD1 (6 bases). The CDR3 runs to 14 residues. Germline V gene data show CDR1 as SGHKS and CDR2 as YYEKEE (reference sequence). V was cut by 4 bases and J by 2 bases, with 12 bases left in between. CDR3 DNA: TGTGCCAGCAGCCCTGGGACACCCAACACTGAAGCTTTCTTT. It is translated as CASSPGTPNTEAFF. Full variable domain (rest looked up from reference TRBV5-5 and TRBJ1-1): DAGVTQSPTHLIKTRGQQVTLRCSPISGHKSVSWYQQVLGQGPQFIFQYYEKEERGRGNFPDRFSARQFPNYSSELNVNALLLGDSALYLCASSPGTPNTEAFFGQGTRLTVV.

This clonotype was detected a few times. This chain joins TRBV20-1 and TRBJ2-5, with D possibly TRBD1 on 5 matching bases. CDR1 and CDR2 (germline): DFQATT, SNEGSKA (reference sequence). CDR3 length: 13 residues. V gave up 5 bases and J gave up 1 base, with 11 bases separating them. The CDR3 sequence is CSAPLRAQETQYF. Written as DNA, the CDR3 is TGCAGTGCTCCCCTCAGGGCCCAAGAGACCCAGTACTTC.

The chain uses TRBV20-1 and TRBJ1-5; D gene ambiguous. The ends were cut back, 3 bases at V and 5 bases at J, with 11 bases in the middle. Germline V gene sequence: CDR1 DFQATT, CDR2 SNEGSKA (reference sequence). CDR3 length: 13 residues. The CDR3 DNA reads as TGCAGTGCTAGGCCGGGTTGGGATCAGCCCCAGCATTTT. Encoded protein: CSARPGWDQPQHF.

This chain joins TRBV6-5 and TRBJ1-1; 8 positions match TRBD1. This CDR3 has 16 amino acids. Germline V gene lookup returns CDR1 MNHEY and CDR2 SVGAGI. V lost 0 bases to trimming and J lost 4 bases; unmatched junction nucleotides: 7. In nucleotides, the CDR3 is TGTGCCAGCAGTTACTCGACAGGGGATGCCGGCACTGAAGCTTTCTTT. Translated, it gives CASSYSTGDAGTEAFF.

The V call is TRBV19, the J call TRBJ2-7; the D gene is possibly TRBD2 (6 bases). V was cut by 5 bases and J by 2 bases, with 19 bases left in between. From germline, CDR1 is LNHDA and CDR2 SQIVND (reference sequence). CDR3 size: 16 residues. CDR3 protein: CASSPLGGLGAYEQYF. The CDR3 DNA reads TGTGCCAGTAGTCCACTCGGGGGATTAGGCGCCTACGAGCAGTACTTC.

V gene TRBV6-6 combines with J gene TRBJ2-2; 11 bases map to TRBD1. Germline CDR1 MNHNY, CDR2 SVGAGI (reference sequence). The CDR3 is 16 amino acids. Trimming removed 5 bases from V and 6 bases from J; junction bases left unmatched: 8. CDR3 region: CASSLKGQGDAGELFF. The CDR3 nucleotides are TGTGCCAGCAGTCTAAAGGGACAGGGGGATGCCGGGGAGCTGTTTTTT.

The sample holds a few counts of this clonotype. V gene TRBV21-1 combines with J gene TRBJ2-7; the table's TRBD1 call for D was not verified on the DNA. TRBV21-1 is described as a pseudogene. The CDR3 extends over 12 amino acids. CDR3 loop: CASSEQQGEQYF. In DNA, the CDR3 is TGTGCCAGCAGCGAACAACAGGGGGAGCAGTACTTC.

V is TRBV20-1 and J is TRBJ1-1, with D hard to call. Germline V gene lookup returns CDR1 DFQATT and CDR2 SNEGSKA (reference sequence). CDR3 length equals 19 residues. V dropped 1 base and J dropped 1 base, with 25 bases sitting between them. CDR3 coding DNA: TGCAGTGCTAGAGGCTTACAAACTCAGAGAGGCGGCCCGAACACTGAAGCTTTCTTT. Protein: CSARGLQTQRGGPNTEAFF.

CDR3 bases: TGTGCCAGCAGCTTAAACAGGGGGGTCGGTGAAAAACTGTTTTTT. This translates into CASSLNRGVGEKLFF. The gene calls are TRBV7-2 and TRBJ1-4, with TRBD1 identical over 8 bases. V lost 2 bases and J lost 7; bases outside the gene matches: 6. The CDR3 loop spans 15 amino acids. Germline V gene sequence: CDR1 SGHTA, CDR2 FQGNSA.

This clonotype was observed a handful of times. The V and J genes are TRBV3-1 and TRBJ2-7; 7 positions agree with TRBD2. The CDR3 extends over 15 amino acids. V shed 4 bases and J 2 bases; nucleotides not matched to a gene: 8. Germline CDR1 and CDR2: LGHDT and YNNKEL (reference sequence). CDR3 nucleotides: TGTGCCAGCAGCCCTTGGGGGGAGGGCCCCTACGAGCAGTACTTC. Its translation is CASSPWGEGPYEQYF.

This clonotype was recorded a few times. V gene TRBV10-3 combines with J gene TRBJ2-3; TRBD2 matches 8 bases. The CDR3 totals 15 residues. V was clipped by 0 bases and J by 2 bases; unmatched bases: 1. From germline, CDR1 is ENHRY and CDR2 SYGVKD. CDR3: CAISESSGVTDTQYF. The DNA for the CDR3 is TGTGCCATCAGTGAGTCTAGCGGGGTCACAGATACGCAGTATTTT.

The chain combines TRBV12-3 or TRBV12-4 with TRBJ2-2; D ambiguous. The CDR3 extends over 14 amino acids. Trimming left V 6 bases short and J 5 bases short, with 13 bases between. CDR3 coding DNA: TGTGCCAGCAGCGCCAAACAGTGGACCGGGGAGCTGTTTTTT. This translates into CASSAKQWTGELFF.

This chain links TRBV11-3 with TRBJ2-1; a possible D gene is TRBD2 (5 bases). This CDR3 region has 14 residues. Germline assignment: CDR1 SGHNT and CDR2 YENEEA. Trimming took 1 base from V and 5 from J, leaving 9 bases between them. CDR3: CASSLGGSHNEQFF. CDR3 in DNA: TGTGCCAGCAGCTTAGGAGGGAGTCACAATGAGCAGTTCTTC.

The CDR3 reads CASTPSGGELFF. CDR3 bases: TGTGCCAGCACACCGTCTGGCGGGGAGCTGTTTTTT. The V and J genes are TRBV7-2 and TRBJ2-2; D unresolved. From germline, CDR1 is SGHTA and CDR2 FQGNSA. Deletions cut 7 bases from V and 7 bases from J, with 10 bases between. This CDR3 is 12 amino acids long.

This clonotype was seen repeatedly, ten times or more. The genes are TRBV10-2 and TRBJ2-3; possible D gene TRBD2, 6 bases. Germline V gene data show CDR1 as WSHSY and CDR2 as SAAADI. The CDR3 runs to 14 residues. The V and J ends lost 6 bases and 4 bases respectively, with 14 bases between them. CDR3 in amino acids: CASRGTSGADTQYF. The CDR3, as DNA: TGCGCCAGCAGGGGGACTTCAGGCGCAGATACGCAGTATTTT.

The V gene is TRBV7-9, the J gene TRBJ2-3; the match to TRBD2 covers 12 bases. The length of the CDR3 is 17 residues. The junction had 8 bases not matched to a gene; V was cut back by 2 bases and J by 5 bases. The V gene's germline CDR1 is SEHNR and CDR2 FQNEAQ (reference sequence). Written as DNA, the CDR3 is TGTGCCAGCAGCTTACGGGCTAGCGGGGGGGCCGAAGATACGCAGTATTTT. As protein: CASSLRASGGAEDTQYF.

This clonotype was detected ten times or more. The chain has TRBV7-3 and TRBJ1-4; TRBD1 is a possible D gene (5 bases). Deletions cut 5 bases from V and 2 bases from J, with 9 bases between. This CDR3 spans 14 amino acids. The germline CDR1 and CDR2 sequences are SGHTA and FQGTGA. As DNA, the CDR3 is TGTGCCAGCAGCCCTGGGGGGACTAATGAAAAACTGTTTTTT. Translation: CASSPGGTNEKLFF.

This chain joins TRBV20-1 and TRBJ2-1; D may match TRBD1 or TRBD2 (5 bases each). V shed 0 bases and J shed 0 bases, with 12 bases lying between them. Germline loops: CDR1 DFQATT, CDR2 SNEGSKA (reference sequence). This CDR3 has 16 amino acids. In DNA, the CDR3 is TGCAGTGCTAGAGAGACCAAGGGGAGCTCCTACAATGAGCAGTTCTTC. This gives the protein CSARETKGSSYNEQFF.

This clonotype has a handful of counts. This rearrangement joins TRBV12-3 or TRBV12-4 to TRBJ2-1, with D maybe TRBD2 (7 bases). The CDR3 consists of 16 residues. V was shortened by 5 bases and J by 4 bases, with 18 bases between the two germline ends. The CDR3 DNA sequence: TGTGCCAGCAGTGGGGCAAGAAGGGGGGGATACAATGAGCAGTTCTTC. Translated: CASSGARRGGYNEQFF.

The chain carries TRBV4-3 and TRBJ1-6; D is possibly TRBD1 (6 bases). Trimming pared 0 bases from V and 7 bases from J, leaving 13 bases between. The CDR3 runs 16 residues. Germline loops: CDR1 LGHNA, CDR2 YSLEER. CDR3 amino acids: CASSQEYREKNSPLHF. The CDR3 DNA reads TGCGCCAGCAGCCAAGAATACAGGGAGAAGAATTCACCCCTCCACTTT.